The rows below give T cell receptor beta chains drawn from one sample of a study of blood T cell repertoires in COVID-19. Here immunoSEQ multiplex PCR was the method, and the copy in TCRdb shows in-frame clones only, minus some. The sample consists of roughly 250,000 clones, around 92% of them appearing once. The material sequenced was peripheral blood. The receptor source for this set is a person in their late teens or twenties with COVID-19, enrolled during active disease. CDR3s leave out the opening cysteine and the closing phenylalanine or tryptophan.

j_call	v_call	cdr3_aa
TRBJ2-2	TRBV4-2	ASSQEDRSGTGELF
TRBJ2-7	TRBV5-4	ASSLPTSVIQRRTYEQY
TRBJ1-4	TRBV18	ASSPRDATNEKLF
TRBJ1-2	TRBV6-5	ASSLDRGRGGYT
TRBJ1-5	TRBV7-2	ASSLGDRGLGQPQH
TRBJ2-1	TRBV29-1	SVRGLGTYNEQF
TRBJ2-2	TRBV9	ASSVGPLNTGELF
TRBJ2-5	TRBV28	ASSLGGEGGQETQY
TRBJ1-1	TRBV9	ASSVVSQGGTEAF
TRBJ2-5	TRBV27	ASSLGQQLETQY
TRBJ2-3	TRBV4-3	ASSQDRGFTDTQY
TRBJ2-2	TRBV6-4	ASSVEETTGELF
TRBJ1-6	TRBV28	ASRGVAGVTPLH
TRBJ1-2	TRBV7-2	ASSSTGPAGYGYT
TRBJ2-1	TRBV27	ASSHGTGGIAGASYNEQF
TRBJ2-5	TRBV11-2	ASRDTKETQY
TRBJ2-7	TRBV6-5	ASSLSGMDYEQY
TRBJ2-1	TRBV11-2	ASSPRTYRGTYNEQF
TRBJ2-7	TRBV11-2	ASSNPPTSGSGLNEQY
TRBJ2-3	TRBV7-9	ASSFAGFNTDTQY
TRBJ2-3	TRBV7-8	ASSLSWHSSTDTQY
TRBJ1-4	TRBV7-9	ASSLREGHEKLF
TRBJ1-6	TRBV6-6	ASRYPTGNNSPLH
TRBJ2-2	TRBV11-2	ASSVVGTSGYGELF
TRBJ1-2	TRBV3-1/TRBV3-2	ASSPQEDSYGYT
TRBJ2-1	TRBV7-8	ASSFSWLAAYNEQF
TRBJ2-7	TRBV12-3/TRBV12-4	ASSRGGSYEQY
TRBJ2-1	TRBV30	AWTGSGRNEQF
TRBJ2-2	TRBV15	ATSRDPSWREGRSDGELF
TRBJ2-7	TRBV7-3	ASSVGGGEQY
TRBJ2-2	TRBV6-5	ASRRDSYTGELF
TRBJ2-2	TRBV14	ASSPPGWASGPNTGELF
TRBJ1-5	TRBV30	AWAQGIDQPQH
TRBJ1-2	TRBV25-1	ASSDRNYGYT
TRBJ2-7	TRBV4-2	ASSQELAGTYEQY
TRBJ2-1	TRBV19	ASSTRDRTSGSHNEQF
TRBJ1-5	TRBV21-1	ASSKGQGVGNQPQH
TRBJ2-1	TRBV12-3/TRBV12-4	ATSRTVDNEQF
TRBJ1-1	TRBV7-9	ASSLAQGSATEAF
TRBJ2-3	TRBV27	ASSFSPITDTQY
TRBJ2-7	TRBV27	ASSLASLGYEQY
TRBJ2-3	TRBV27	ASSTTPGLAARDTQY
TRBJ2-7	TRBV9	ASSEFPGQKHYEQY
TRBJ1-5	TRBV10-3	AISGTENQPQH
TRBJ2-5	TRBV24-1	ATSDFRGQETQY
TRBJ2-5	TRBV5-4	ASSLAGGQETQY
TRBJ1-2	TRBV14	ASSRETNYGYT
TRBJ1-6	TRBV5-1	ASSGGQLLDSPLH
TRBJ1-1	TRBV5-6	ASSPLSGQRHTEAF
TRBJ2-6	TRBV11-2	ASSLVGTVGISGANVLT
TRBJ2-3	TRBV4-2	ASSQAGVATDTQY
TRBJ2-5	TRBV4-1	ASSQSGQGKQETQY
TRBJ1-5	TRBV1	TSSQAGDWSNQPQH
TRBJ2-2	TRBV9	ASRTGTGELF
TRBJ1-5	TRBV28	ASSLAQGDQPQH
TRBJ2-4	TRBV12-3/TRBV12-4	ASSYRDRGSY